A single sample is the source of the 28 T cell receptor beta chains below, sequenced in a study of CD8 T cells in Susac syndrome. RNA in amounts of about 0.45 to 1 ug was reverse transcribed with random hexamers. MiXCR, applied by TCRdb to the immunoSEQ multiplex PCR reads, yields one record per CDR3 protein. This sample has roughly 200,000 distinct CDR3 sequences, with 90% to 96% found just once. Sequencing used CD4+ T cells from PBMCs. The receptors here all came from a human donor with multiple sclerosis.

The chain employs TRBV11-1 and TRBJ1-1, with a tentative D call TRBD1 (5 bases). Germline CDR1 and CDR2: SGHAT and FQDESV (reference sequence). Trimming cost V 5 bases and J 3 bases, with 28 bases left between them. The CDR3 has 19 residues. This CDR3 reads CASSRHRLGTGERDTEAFF. As DNA, the CDR3 is TGTGCCAGCAGCCGCCACCGGCTCGGAACAGGCGAAAGGGACACTGAAGCTTTCTTT.

This sequence joins TRBV2 and TRBJ2-6, with D unclear. Germline V gene lookup returns CDR1 SNHLY and CDR2 FYNNEI. The CDR3 loop spans 15 amino acids. The V end lost 6 bases, the J end lost 0 bases, and 9 bases lay between the germline ends. CDR3 residues: CASRAEDSGANVLTF. CDR3 nucleotide sequence: TGTGCCAGCAGAGCAGAAGACTCTGGGGCCAACGTCCTGACTTTC.

This chain uses TRBV5-1 with TRBJ2-6; D unclear. This CDR3 is 15 amino acids long. Trimming pared 2 bases from V and 0 bases from J, leaving 6 bases between. The germline V gene has CDR1 SGHRS and CDR2 YFSETQ. The CDR3 protein is CASSFGDSGANVLTF. CDR3 DNA sequence: TGCGCCAGCAGCTTCGGAGACTCTGGGGCCAACGTCCTGACTTTC.

The V call is TRBV15, the J call TRBJ2-7; D possibly corresponds to TRBD1 (6 bases). With 1 base removed from V and 1 base from J, the gap between germline ends came to 11 bases. The CDR3 contains 15 residues. Germline V gene sequence: CDR1 LNHNV, CDR2 YYDKDF (reference sequence). The CDR3 region is CATSRAGTQSYEQYF. The CDR3 DNA sequence: TGTGCCACCAGCAGAGCCGGGACACAATCCTACGAGCAGTACTTC. The full variable domain, in which reference TRBV15 and TRBJ2-7 provide the parts outside the CDR3, is DAMVIQNPRYQVTQFGKPVTLSCSQTLNHNVMYWYQQKSSQAPKLLFHYYDKDFNNEADTPDNFQSRRPNTSFCFLDIRSPGLGDTAMYLCATSRAGTQSYEQYFGPGTRLTVT.

This chain connects TRBV23-1 to TRBJ2-7, with D uncertain. TRBV23-1 is classed as an ORF, of uncertain function. V gave up 0 bases and J gave up 5 bases, with 5 bases separating them. The CDR3 loop spans 12 amino acids. The CDR3 DNA reads as TGCGCCAGCAGTCAATCTCGGCACGAGCAGTACTTC. It codes for CASSQSRHEQYF.

The genes are TRBV12-3 or TRBV12-4 and TRBJ1-1; no reliable D call. Trimming cost V 3 bases and J 1 base, with 9 bases left between them. The CDR3 is 14 amino acids. For the CDR3, the DNA is TGTGCCAGCAGTTTCTCCGGCCAGAACACTGAAGCTTTCTTT. Translation gives CASSFSGQNTEAFF.

The genes are TRBV20-1 and TRBJ2-3, with 8 positions matching TRBD2. CDR1 is DFQATT and CDR2 is SNEGSKA in the germline V gene (reference sequence). This CDR3 is built from 16 residues. After removal of 2 bases from V and 3 bases from J, the junction contained 10 bases not matched to a gene. The CDR3 region is CSARPLSGGRTDTQYF. The DNA of the CDR3 is TGCAGTGCTAGACCCTTGAGCGGGGGCCGGACAGATACGCAGTATTTT.

This chain links TRBV4-2 with TRBJ2-5, with a possible D match to TRBD2 (6 bases). Germline V gives CDR1 LGHNA, CDR2 YNFKEQ. The V end lost 0 bases, the J end lost 4 bases, and 15 bases lay between the germline ends. This CDR3 spans 16 amino acids. The CDR3 protein is CASSQEGLAQGETQYF. In DNA, the CDR3 is TGTGCCAGCAGCCAAGAGGGACTTGCGCAGGGAGAGACCCAGTACTTC.

The rearrangement joins TRBV7-9 to TRBJ1-1, with 8 positions matching TRBD1. Germline V lookup: CDR1 SEHNR, CDR2 FQNEAQ (reference sequence). V trimming: 5 bases; J trimming: 8 bases; junction bases outside the gene matches: 4. The CDR3 runs 12 residues. The CDR3 protein is CASSRQGREAFF. Written as DNA, the CDR3 is TGTGCCAGCAGCAGACAGGGGCGAGAAGCTTTCTTT.

The J gene is TRBJ2-1, the V gene TRBV20-1; 8 nucleotides agree with TRBD1. V dropped 2 bases and J dropped 1; count of bases not matched to a gene: 10. The CDR3 has 17 amino acids. The V gene's germline CDR1 is DFQATT and CDR2 SNEGSKA (reference sequence). CDR3 region: CSARSAGGGGSYNEQFF. The CDR3 DNA reads as TGCAGTGCTAGATCGGCAGGGGGCGGCGGATCCTACAATGAGCAGTTCTTC.

V is TRBV11-1 and J is TRBJ1-2; 8 bases are shared with TRBD1. The length of the CDR3 is 13 residues. Germline CDR1 reads SGHAT; CDR2 reads FQDESV (reference sequence). V was clipped by 3 bases and J by 4 bases; unmatched bases: 1. Written as DNA, the CDR3 is TGTGCCAGCAGCTTGGGACAGGCCTATGGCTACACCTTC. Amino acid sequence: CASSLGQAYGYTF.

The chain carries TRBV29-1 and TRBJ1-2; D gene unclear. Germline CDR1 and CDR2: SQVTM and ANQGSEA. Deletions cut 5 bases from V and 1 base from J, with 5 bases between. There are 11 residues in the CDR3. CDR3 residues: CSVWGNYGYTF. The CDR3 nucleotides read TGCAGCGTTTGGGGTAACTATGGCTACACCTTC.

The V call is TRBV27, the J call TRBJ2-3, with 7 bases identical to TRBD2. CDR1 is MNHEY and CDR2 is SMNVEV in the germline V gene (reference sequence). V lost 6 bases and J lost 6; bases outside the gene matches: 12. The CDR3 is 15 residues long. This CDR3 reads CASRTAGVRTDTQYF. The CDR3 DNA reads as TGTGCCAGCAGAACCGCGGGGGTGCGTACGGATACGCAGTATTTT.

This rearrangement joins TRBV19 to TRBJ1-5; possible D gene TRBD1, 5 bases. Trimming pared 3 bases from V and 7 bases from J, leaving 16 bases between. The CDR3 loop spans 15 amino acids. Germline assignment: CDR1 LNHDA and CDR2 SQIVND (reference sequence). The CDR3 DNA follows: TGTGCCAGTAGTATGGACCAGGGCTTAAACCAGCCCCAGCATTTT. It specifies CASSMDQGLNQPQHF.

This clonotype was detected only once. The chain joins TRBV7-9 to TRBJ1-6; D possibly corresponds to TRBD1 (5 bases). V lost 4 bases, J lost 9 bases, and 13 bases lay in between. Germline lookup yields CDR1 SEHNR and CDR2 FQNEAQ (reference sequence). This CDR3 has 14 residues. CDR3 sequence reads: CASSSSWGVSPLHF. The CDR3, as DNA: TGTGCCAGCAGCTCCTCATGGGGGGTTTCACCCCTCCACTTT.

V gene TRBV5-1 combines with J gene TRBJ2-7; 7 nucleotides line up with TRBD2. The junction had 5 bases not matched to a gene; V was cut back by 0 bases and J by 5 bases. The CDR3 consists of 14 residues. CDR1 and CDR2 (germline): SGHRS, YFSETQ. The chain's CDR3 is CASSLAAGVDEQYF. The DNA for the CDR3 is TGCGCCAGCAGCTTGGCGGCGGGGGTCGACGAGCAGTACTTC.

The rearrangement joins TRBV2 to TRBJ1-2; 8 bases fit TRBD1. Losses at the gene ends were 6 bases for V and 3 bases for J; bases not matched to a gene: 0. The CDR3 has 12 amino acids. Germline V gives CDR1 SNHLY, CDR2 FYNNEI. The CDR3 protein is CASRDRDYGYTF. CDR3 bases: TGTGCCAGCAGGGACAGGGACTATGGCTACACCTTC.

Here the CDR3 reads CSAPHRGGEQFF. DNA for the CDR3: TGCAGTGCCCCTCACCGGGGGGGGGAGCAGTTCTTC. The rearrangement links TRBV20-1 to TRBJ2-1, with TRBD2 matching 8 bases. J lost 10 bases, V lost 6 bases, and 8 bases had no gene match. The germline CDR1 and CDR2 sequences are DFQATT and SNEGSKA (reference sequence). This CDR3 contains 12 residues.

The V call is TRBV30, the J call TRBJ1-2, with D possibly matching TRBD1 (6 bases). V was pared by 0 bases and J by 6 bases, with 11 bases between. Germline V lookup: CDR1 GTSNPN, CDR2 SVGIG (reference sequence). The CDR3 spans 13 residues. The CDR3: CAWSVQGGDGYTF. The CDR3, as DNA: TGTGCCTGGAGTGTACAGGGTGGGGATGGCTACACCTTC.

In nucleotides, the CDR3 is TGTGCCAGCAGCGTAGGCAGGGACAGGGTGGTTGATGAGCAGTTCTTC. Protein sequence: CASSVGRDRVVDEQFF. The chain joins TRBV9 to TRBJ2-1; 9 bases map to TRBD1. Germline CDR1 reads SGDLS; CDR2 reads YYNGEE. The CDR3 totals 16 residues. V lost 0 bases, J lost 8 bases, and 9 bases stayed unmatched.

This clonotype came up once. V usage is TRBV24-1 and J usage is TRBJ2-3, with D possibly matching TRBD2 (6 bases). Germline CDR1 and CDR2: KGHDR and SFDVKD. The CDR3 is 18 amino acids. Trimming removed 3 bases at V and 5 bases at J, with 23 bases between. CDR3 residues: CATSDKLDPGGTRDTQYF. The CDR3 DNA reads TGTGCCACCAGTGATAAATTAGACCCCGGGGGAACCAGAGATACGCAGTATTTT.

The V gene is TRBV20-1, the J gene TRBJ2-7, with 8 bases fitting TRBD1. Per the germline V gene, CDR1 is DFQATT and CDR2 is SNEGSKA (reference sequence). The J segment lost 2 bases and the V segment lost 4 bases, leaving 7 bases of the junction unmatched. The CDR3 sequence is 14 residues long. The CDR3 sequence: CSAILGTGTYEQYF. The DNA for the CDR3 is TGCAGTGCTATCTTAGGGACAGGTACCTACGAGCAGTACTTC.

The gene calls are TRBV9 and TRBJ2-7; the D is unclear. Trimming left V 0 bases short and J 2 bases short, with 9 bases between. Germline assignment: CDR1 SGDLS and CDR2 YYNGEE. The CDR3 runs 14 residues. CDR3: CASSVAARTYEQYF. The CDR3 coding sequence is TGTGCCAGCAGCGTAGCCGCAAGAACCTACGAGCAGTACTTC.

The chain combines TRBV20-1 with TRBJ2-3; D is perhaps TRBD1 (6 bases). V was shortened by 5 bases and J by 2 bases, with 17 bases between the two germline ends. Germline V gene sequence: CDR1 DFQATT, CDR2 SNEGSKA (reference sequence). CDR3 length: 15 amino acids. The CDR3 protein is CSARQARGNTDTQYF. The CDR3 DNA is TGCAGTGCTCGTCAGGCGAGGGGGAACACAGATACGCAGTATTTT.

V is TRBV5-4 and J is TRBJ2-7, with D uncertain. CDR3 length equals 14 residues. V dropped 4 bases and J dropped 3 bases, with 14 bases sitting between them. Germline V gene sequence: CDR1 SGHNT, CDR2 YYREEE (reference sequence). In DNA form, the CDR3 reads TGTGCCAGCAGCGGTAGGGCTCCCAGCTACGAGCAGTACTTC. It encodes CASSGRAPSYEQYF.

The J gene is TRBJ2-1, the V gene TRBV9, with TRBD1 matching over 8 bases. Germline CDR1 SGDLS, CDR2 YYNGEE. With 1 base clipped from V and 6 bases from J, the junction kept 3 bases outside the gene matches. The CDR3 runs to 14 residues. CDR3 sequence reads: CASSVTGGSNEQFF. CDR3 coding DNA: TGTGCCAGCAGCGTAACAGGGGGAAGCAATGAGCAGTTCTTC. Full variable domain (rest looked up from reference TRBV9 and TRBJ2-1): DSGVTQTPKHLITATGQRVTLRCSPRSGDLSVYWYQQSLDQGLQFLIQYYNGEERAKGNILERFSAQQFPDLHSELNLSSLELGDSALYFCASSVTGGSNEQFFGPGTRLTVL.

The rearrangement joins TRBV24-1 to TRBJ2-3, with D uncertain. V was shortened by 3 bases and J by 2 bases, with 11 bases between the two germline ends. Germline V lookup: CDR1 KGHDR, CDR2 SFDVKD. The CDR3 runs to 15 residues. CDR3 DNA sequence: TGTGCCACCAGTGATGCGGCTTCTTCCACAGATACGCAGTATTTT. This sequence encodes CATSDAASSTDTQYF.

This chain's CDR3 is CASSLWQGSLEQYF. The CDR3 DNA follows: TGTGCCAGCAGCTTGTGGCAGGGGAGTCTCGAGCAGTACTTC. The gene calls are TRBV5-4 and TRBJ2-7, with D possibly being TRBD1 (6 bases). The CDR3 extends over 14 amino acids. Between the trimmed V and J ends, which lost 1 base and 6 bases, there was a span of 14 bases. Germline loops: CDR1 SGHNT, CDR2 YYREEE (reference sequence).